These 5 T cell receptor beta chains were all obtained from the same sample, sequenced in a study of CD8+CD57+ T cells in acquired aplastic anemia. Template material for TCR beta VDJ and CDR3 profiling consisted of genomic DNA. TCRdb called the reads again in MiXCR, with one record for every CDR3 protein. The repertoire includes about 180,000 distinct CDR3 sequences, more than 45% of them detected once, and roughly 1.2% sits in the top ten. The sequenced patients had an expansion of CD8+CD57+ cells seen by flow cytometry. Sequenced sample: sorted CD4+, CD8+, or CD8+CD57+ T cells (not recorded which) from PBMCs. These TCRs come from a human donor with aplastic anemia.

The rearrangement links TRBV10-2 to TRBJ1-4; the D is unclear. Germline CDR1 is WSHSY and CDR2 is SAAADI. The CDR3 runs to 15 residues. The germline V and J ends were trimmed by 3 bases and 0 bases, with 8 bases remaining between them. Here the CDR3 reads CASSDHSATNEKLFF. The CDR3 DNA follows: TGCGCCAGCAGTGACCACAGTGCAACTAATGAAAAACTGTTTTTT.

This clonotype showed up many times. J is TRBJ2-7 and V is TRBV5-8; TRBD1 matches at 8 bases. CDR3 size: 13 residues. V lost 6 bases, J lost 3 bases, and 5 bases stayed unmatched. Germline CDR1 SGHTS, CDR2 YDEGEE. The CDR3 coding sequence is TGTGCCAGCACCTGGGACAGGAACTACGAGCAGTACTTC. Residues: CASTWDRNYEQYF.

V usage is TRBV15 and J usage is TRBJ2-4; D is perhaps TRBD1 (6 bases). CDR3 length: 14 residues. The germline V gene has CDR1 LNHNV and CDR2 YYDKDF (reference sequence). V shed 3 bases and J shed 9 bases, with 15 bases lying between them. Written as DNA, the CDR3 is TGTGCCACCAGCAGGCTACAGGGTATCAGCATTCAGTACTTC. This translates into CATSRLQGISIQYF.

A note on this clonotype: A much larger clonotype is one base distant, so this may be a read error. The chain joins TRBV4-2 to TRBJ2-1; 9 nucleotides line up with TRBD2. This CDR3 contains 16 residues. CDR1 LGHNA and CDR2 YNFKEQ come from the germline V gene. CDR3 protein: CASSKGSSGAHNERFF. The CDR3 nucleotides are TGTGCCAGCAGCAAGGGGTCTAGCGGGGCCCACAATGAGCGGTTCTTC.

Regarding this clonotype: A read error may produce the germline difference seen at one junction end. V is TRBV5-6 and J is TRBJ2-5; the D gene is possibly TRBD1 (6 bases). CDR1 and CDR2 from the germline V gene are SGHDT and YYEEEE. CDR3 length: 13 residues. The CDR3 DNA is TGTGCCAGCAGTTTGGGAACAGGGAAGACCCAGTACTTC. As protein: CASSLGTGKTQYF.